This T cell receptor (beta chain) was found in a study of T cell repertoires in cytomegalovirus infection (dated by TCRdb to between 2018 and 2020). As for the study more broadly: The peptide stimulations were aimed at well-studied HLA-B-restricted epitopes as well as recently identified HLA-C-restricted CMV epitopes, whose presentation resists viral immunomodulation. Donor HLA type was relevant to the analysis, because carriage of CMV infection together with the matching HLA type was indicated by public TCR beta signatures.

On this clonotype itself: Its antigen is unknown. Per-base qualities were not stored, and no clone one base away is much larger.

Points the paper makes about the study in general: In both this cohort and an independent cohort of approximately 350 donors, the cumulative frequency of public TCR beta family members distinguished carriers of CMV infection plus the relevant HLA type. The ex vivo response was dominated by HLA-C-restricted CMV-specific TCR beta clonotypes, which also provided the single most frequent clonotype in two of eight donors.

The CDR3 covers 14 residues, taking in both the cysteine and the phenylalanine. The only DNA kept is the CDR3, 42 bases in frame from the first base. Per the germline V gene (reference sequence), MNHEY is the CDR1 and SMNVEV is the CDR2. The junction carries 13 bases between V and J, which are trimmed by 7 bases and 4 bases respectively. What the treatment or condition label conveys for this sample: in vitro stimulation with specific CMV peptide epitopes to enrich CMV-specific T cells. This sample was sequenced with an Illumina HiSeq 1500. TCRdb reanalyzed the raw reads on its own, using fastp at Q25 for trimming and MiXCR for clone calling, and kept in-frame beta chains. Each CDR3 protein appears once, grouped with its most common genes and DNA. This sample lists 650,000 to 900,000 distinct CDR3 sequences; about 27% were detected once. Of the sample, around 12% falls within the top ten clones.

Sequencing was performed on cultured CD8+ T cells from PBMCs, taken from culture after CMV antigen stimulation. This sequence originates from a human donor in good health (CMV status not recorded). Some clones in this sample may be carry-over from other donors' samples. The chain joins TRBV27 to TRBJ2-2, with a weak D call of TRBD2 (5 bases match). The CDR3 amino acid sequence is: CASTLSGITGELFF. In nucleotide form, the sequence is TGTGCCAGCACTCTCTCGGGGATCACCGGGGAGCTGTTTTTT.